There are a few counts of the clone carrying this TCR beta chain. What it binds is not known. The authors used template switching to add a universal primer site and gave cDNA unique molecular identifiers. TCRdb re-called the 5' RACE reads through MiXCR, storing one row per CDR3 protein. This sample yields 500,000 to 650,000 distinct CDR3 sequences, of which 7.1% are seen a single time; 1.5% to 2% belongs to the top ten. Trimming stripped 1 base from V and 3 bases from J, with 12 bases between. There are 14 residues in the CDR3. Germline-derived CDR1 and CDR2 are DFQATT and SNEGSKA (reference sequence). These data belong to a study of identical twins. Study observations and caveats: The study found that models underestimated out-of-frame TCR alpha sharing in monozygotic twins.

These data were likewise used in another study, on yellow fever vaccine responses in identical twins.

Material for sequencing was PBMCs. This sequence joins TRBV20-1 and TRBJ1-1; maybe TRBD1 (5 bases). This receptor was identified in a woman aged 18-29 years in good health. The CDR3 sequence is CSARAVQGDTEAFF. As DNA, the CDR3 is TGCAGTGCTAGAGCGGTACAAGGGGACACTGAAGCTTTCTTT.